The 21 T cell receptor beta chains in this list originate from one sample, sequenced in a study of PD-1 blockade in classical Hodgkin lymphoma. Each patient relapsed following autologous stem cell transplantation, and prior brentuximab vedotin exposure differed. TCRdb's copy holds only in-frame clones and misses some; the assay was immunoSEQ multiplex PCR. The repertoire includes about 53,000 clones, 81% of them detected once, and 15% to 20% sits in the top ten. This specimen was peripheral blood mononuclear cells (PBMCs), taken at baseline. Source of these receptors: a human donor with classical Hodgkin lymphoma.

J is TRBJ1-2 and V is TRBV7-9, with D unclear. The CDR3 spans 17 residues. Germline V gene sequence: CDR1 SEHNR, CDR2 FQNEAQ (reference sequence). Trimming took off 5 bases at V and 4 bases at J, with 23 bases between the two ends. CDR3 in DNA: TGTGCCAGCAGCCCGATGGGCGCTGGGCCGAAAGGCTATGGCTACACCTTC. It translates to CASSPMGAGPKGYGYTF.

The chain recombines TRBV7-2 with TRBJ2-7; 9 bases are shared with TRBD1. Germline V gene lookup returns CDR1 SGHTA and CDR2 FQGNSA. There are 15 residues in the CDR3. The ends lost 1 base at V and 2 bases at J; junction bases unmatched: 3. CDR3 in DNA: TGTGCCAGCAGCTTAGAGGGGACAGGGCCCTACGAGCAGTACGTC. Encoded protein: CASSLEGTGPYEQYV.

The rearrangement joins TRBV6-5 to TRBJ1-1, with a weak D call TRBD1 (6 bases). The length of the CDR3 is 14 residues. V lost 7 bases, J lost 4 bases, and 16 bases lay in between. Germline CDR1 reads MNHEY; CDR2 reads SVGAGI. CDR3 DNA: TGTGCCAGCATACAGGGAGAGGGACCCACTGAAGCTTTCTTT. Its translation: CASIQGEGPTEAFF.

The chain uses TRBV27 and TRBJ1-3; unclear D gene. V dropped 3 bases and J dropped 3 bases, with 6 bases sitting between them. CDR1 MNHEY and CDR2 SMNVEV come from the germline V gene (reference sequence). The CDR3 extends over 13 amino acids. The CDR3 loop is CASSFEFGNTIYF. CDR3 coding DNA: TGTGCCAGCAGTTTTGAGTTTGGAAACACCATATATTTT.

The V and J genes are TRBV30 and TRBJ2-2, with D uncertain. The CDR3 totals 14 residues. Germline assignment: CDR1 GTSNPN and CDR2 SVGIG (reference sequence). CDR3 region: CAVSQVPNTGELFF. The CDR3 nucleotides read TGTGCAGTTAGCCAAGTTCCGAACACCGGGGAGCTGTTTTTT. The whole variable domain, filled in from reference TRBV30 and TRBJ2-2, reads SQTIHQWPATLVQPVGSPLSLECTVEGTSNPNLYWYRQAAGRGLQLLFYSVGIGQISSEVPQNLSASRPQDRQFILSSKKLLLSDSGFYLCAVSQVPNTGELFFGEGSRLTVL.

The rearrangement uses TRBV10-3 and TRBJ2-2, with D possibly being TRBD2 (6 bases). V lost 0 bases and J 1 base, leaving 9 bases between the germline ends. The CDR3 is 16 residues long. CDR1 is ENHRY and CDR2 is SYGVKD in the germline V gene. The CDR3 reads CAISESRAGNTGELFF. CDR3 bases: TGTGCCATCAGTGAGTCCCGAGCGGGGAACACCGGGGAGCTGTTTTTT.

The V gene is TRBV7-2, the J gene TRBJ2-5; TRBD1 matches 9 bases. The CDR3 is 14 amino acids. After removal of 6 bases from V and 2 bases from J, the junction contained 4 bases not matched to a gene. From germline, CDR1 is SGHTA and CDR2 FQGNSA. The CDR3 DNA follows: TGTGCCAGCAGGGGGACAGGGTTTCAAGAGACCCAGTACTTC. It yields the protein CASRGTGFQETQYF.

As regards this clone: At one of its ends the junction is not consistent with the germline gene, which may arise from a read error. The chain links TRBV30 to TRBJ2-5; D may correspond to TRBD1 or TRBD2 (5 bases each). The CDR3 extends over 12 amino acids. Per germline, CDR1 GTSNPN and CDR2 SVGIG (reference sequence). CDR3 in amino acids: CDWSRWDRTQYF. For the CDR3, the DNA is TGTGACTGGAGTCGGTGGGACCGGACCCAGTACTTC.

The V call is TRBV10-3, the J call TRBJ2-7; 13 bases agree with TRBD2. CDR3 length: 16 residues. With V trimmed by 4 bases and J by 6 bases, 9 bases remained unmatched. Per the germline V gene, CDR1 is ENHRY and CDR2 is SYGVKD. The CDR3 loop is CAISATGLAGASEQYF. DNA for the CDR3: TGTGCCATCAGTGCGACCGGACTAGCGGGAGCTTCCGAGCAGTACTTC.

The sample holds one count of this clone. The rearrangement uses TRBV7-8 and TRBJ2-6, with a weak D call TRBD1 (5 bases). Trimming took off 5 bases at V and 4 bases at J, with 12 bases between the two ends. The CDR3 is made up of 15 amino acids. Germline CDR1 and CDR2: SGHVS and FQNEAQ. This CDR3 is CASSLQGPGANVLTF. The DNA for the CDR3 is TGTGCCAGCAGCCTGCAGGGTCCAGGGGCCAACGTCCTGACTTTC.

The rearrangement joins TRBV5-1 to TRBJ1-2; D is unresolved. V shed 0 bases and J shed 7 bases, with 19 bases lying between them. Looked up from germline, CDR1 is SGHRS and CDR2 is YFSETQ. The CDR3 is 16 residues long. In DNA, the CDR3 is TGCGCCAGCAGCTTGGCCAACGGGTTAACGGGTCGTGGCTACACCTTC. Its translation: CASSLANGLTGRGYTF. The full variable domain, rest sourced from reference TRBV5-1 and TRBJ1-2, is KAGVTQTPRYLIKTRGQQVTLSCSPISGHRSVSWYQQTPGQGLQFLFEYFSETQRNKGNFPGRFSGRQFSNSRSEMNVSTLELGDSALYLCASSLANGLTGRGYTFGSGTRLTVV.

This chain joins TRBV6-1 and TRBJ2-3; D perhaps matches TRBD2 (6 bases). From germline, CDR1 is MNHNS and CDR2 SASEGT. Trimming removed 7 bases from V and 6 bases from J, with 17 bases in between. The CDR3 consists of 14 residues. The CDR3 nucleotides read TGTGCCAGCAAGGTGGGAGGCCCCCTGGATACGCAGTATTTT. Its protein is CASKVGGPLDTQYF.

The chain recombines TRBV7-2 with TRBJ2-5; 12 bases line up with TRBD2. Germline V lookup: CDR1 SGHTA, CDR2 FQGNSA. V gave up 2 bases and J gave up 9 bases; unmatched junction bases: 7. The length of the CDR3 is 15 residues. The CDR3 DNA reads TGTGCCAGCAGCTTATATTCCCTAGCGGGGGGGGCCCAGTACTTC. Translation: CASSLYSLAGGAQYF.

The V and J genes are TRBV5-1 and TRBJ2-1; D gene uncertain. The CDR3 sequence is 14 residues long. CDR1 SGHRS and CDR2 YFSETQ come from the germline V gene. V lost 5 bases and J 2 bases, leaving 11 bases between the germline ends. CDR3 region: CASRLALPYNEQFF. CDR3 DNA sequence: TGCGCCAGCAGATTAGCTTTACCCTACAATGAGCAGTTCTTC.

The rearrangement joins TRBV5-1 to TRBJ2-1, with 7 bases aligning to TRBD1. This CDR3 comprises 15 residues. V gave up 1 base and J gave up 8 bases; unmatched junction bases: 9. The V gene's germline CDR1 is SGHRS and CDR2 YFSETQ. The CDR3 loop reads CASSLSEQGLYEQFF. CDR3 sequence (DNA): TGCGCCAGCAGCTTGTCGGAACAGGGGCTCTATGAGCAGTTCTTC.

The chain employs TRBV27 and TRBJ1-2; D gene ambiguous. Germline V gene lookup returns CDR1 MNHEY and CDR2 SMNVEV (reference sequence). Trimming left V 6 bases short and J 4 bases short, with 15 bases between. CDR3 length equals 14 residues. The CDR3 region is CASSPTIGSYGYTF. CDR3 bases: TGTGCCAGCAGCCCTACGATAGGTTCCTATGGCTACACCTTC.

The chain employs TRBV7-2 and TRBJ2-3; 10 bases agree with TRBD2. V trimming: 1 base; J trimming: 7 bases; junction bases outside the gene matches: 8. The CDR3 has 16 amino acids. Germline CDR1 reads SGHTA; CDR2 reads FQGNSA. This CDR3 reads CASSLGPSGSAYTQYF. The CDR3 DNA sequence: TGTGCCAGCAGCTTAGGCCCTAGCGGGAGCGCCTATACGCAGTATTTT.

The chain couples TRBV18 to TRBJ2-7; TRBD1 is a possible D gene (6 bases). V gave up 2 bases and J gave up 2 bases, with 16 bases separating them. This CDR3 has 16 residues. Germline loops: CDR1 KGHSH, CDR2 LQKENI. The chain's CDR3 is CASSPNLPGTTYEQYF. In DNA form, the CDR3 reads TGTGCCAGCTCACCAAACCTCCCAGGGACAACCTACGAGCAGTACTTC.

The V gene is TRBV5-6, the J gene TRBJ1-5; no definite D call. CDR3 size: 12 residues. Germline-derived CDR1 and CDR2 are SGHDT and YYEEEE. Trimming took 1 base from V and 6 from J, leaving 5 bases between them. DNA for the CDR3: TGTGCCAGCAGCTTGTCGGGTCAGCCCCAGCATTTT. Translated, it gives CASSLSGQPQHF.

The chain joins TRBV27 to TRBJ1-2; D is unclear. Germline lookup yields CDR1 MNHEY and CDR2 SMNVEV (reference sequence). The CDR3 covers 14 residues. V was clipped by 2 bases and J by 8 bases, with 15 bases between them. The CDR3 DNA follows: TGTGCCAGCAGTTTAGCGGGCCTCGGAGTGGGCTACACCTTC. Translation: CASSLAGLGVGYTF.

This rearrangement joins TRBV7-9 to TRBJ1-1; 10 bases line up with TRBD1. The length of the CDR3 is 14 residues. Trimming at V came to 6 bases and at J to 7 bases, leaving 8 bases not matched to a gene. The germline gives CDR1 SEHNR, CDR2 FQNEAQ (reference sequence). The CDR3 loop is CASSSQDRGFEAFF. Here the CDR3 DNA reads TGTGCCAGCAGTTCTCAGGACAGGGGGTTTGAAGCTTTCTTT.